Following are 12 T cell receptor beta chains from one sample sequenced in a study of vaccination effects on CD4 cells after COVID-19. These receptors have no identified antigens. With approximately ten days of culture completed, CD4+ T cells were isolated. Participants were vaccinated with two doses of either the BNT162b2 or mRNA-1273 vaccine. Sequencing was performed with immunoSEQ multiplex PCR; in TCRdb, only in-frame clones are kept and a portion is missing. The sample includes about 66,000 clones, less than 85% of them seen just once. This specimen was CD4+ T cells from PBMCs cultured without peptide, taken after COVID-19 vaccination. These receptors were obtained from a human donor who received a COVID-19 vaccine.

The CDR3 region is CASSFPGGLNGGYTF. CDR3 in DNA: TGCGCCAGCAGCTTCCCCGGGGGTTTGAATGGAGGCTACACCTTC. This chain connects TRBV5-1 to TRBJ1-2, with D tentatively TRBD1 (5 bases). The CDR3 loop spans 15 amino acids. The V gene lost 2 bases and the J gene lost 8 bases, with 19 bases spanning the gap. The V gene's germline CDR1 is SGHRS and CDR2 YFSETQ.

This chain joins TRBV5-1 and TRBJ2-3, with 10 nucleotides matching TRBD1. This CDR3 is 15 amino acids long. Germline-derived CDR1 and CDR2 are SGHRS and YFSETQ. Trimming cost V 5 bases and J 2 bases; bases outside gene matches: 5. CDR3 loop: CASSRGTGVTDTQYF. The CDR3 DNA reads as TGCGCCAGCAGTCGGGGGACAGGGGTCACAGATACGCAGTATTTT.

The J gene is TRBJ1-1, the V gene TRBV5-8, with a weak D call TRBD1 (5 bases). The CDR3 consists of 11 residues. CDR1 and CDR2 from the germline V gene are SGHTS and YDEGEE. Trimming took off 2 bases at V and 11 bases at J, with 10 bases between the two ends. The CDR3 coding sequence is TGTGCCAGCAGCTTCGAGCCAGGGGCTTTCTTT. It specifies CASSFEPGAFF.

This chain links TRBV6-6 with TRBJ2-1, with D possibly matching TRBD2 (6 bases). CDR3 length: 16 residues. Trimming took 0 bases from V and 6 from J, leaving 15 bases between them. The V gene's germline CDR1 is MNHNY and CDR2 SVGAGI (reference sequence). The CDR3 coding sequence is TGTGCCAGCAGTTACTCGAGGGACTCCACCCTCAATGAGCAGTTCTTC. It translates to CASSYSRDSTLNEQFF.

The chain couples TRBV5-4 to TRBJ2-5; TRBD1 matches at 9 bases. This CDR3 region has 15 residues. Germline CDR1 SGHNT, CDR2 YYREEE (reference sequence). J lost 5 bases, V lost 6 bases, and 11 bases had no gene match. The CDR3 coding sequence is TGTGCCAGCACCCACCCGGGACAGGGTTCCGAGACCCAGTACTTC. Its protein product is CASTHPGQGSETQYF.

The chain has TRBV5-8 and TRBJ1-5; D ambiguous. The CDR3 is 13 residues long. Trimming took 0 bases from V and 0 from J, leaving 1 base between them. The germline CDR1 and CDR2 sequences are SGHTS and YDEGEE. The CDR3 region is CASSLGSNQPQHF. The CDR3 DNA sequence: TGTGCCAGCAGCTTGGGTAGCAATCAGCCCCAGCATTTT.

The rearrangement uses TRBV5-4 and TRBJ1-1; D possibly corresponds to TRBD1 (5 bases). The CDR3 has 14 amino acids. Trimming took 5 bases from V and 0 from J, leaving 11 bases between them. Germline V gives CDR1 SGHNT, CDR2 YYREEE (reference sequence). The CDR3 sequence is CASRRGGVNTEAFF. DNA for the CDR3: TGTGCCAGCAGACGGGGGGGGGTGAACACTGAAGCTTTCTTT.

This chain links TRBV5-4 with TRBJ1-2; TRBD1 matches 7 bases. This CDR3 comprises 13 residues. V lost 3 bases, J lost 2 bases, and 1 base stayed unmatched. Germline lookup yields CDR1 SGHNT and CDR2 YYREEE (reference sequence). In DNA, the CDR3 is TGTGCCAGCAGCTCGGGACAGAACTATGGCTACACCTTC. Its translation: CASSSGQNYGYTF.

In its sample, this clone was seen once. J is TRBJ1-2 and V is TRBV29-1, with unresolved D. The CDR3 sequence is 9 residues long. V was shortened by 7 bases and J by 10 bases, with 10 bases between the two germline ends. Germline CDR1 SQVTM, CDR2 ANQGSEA. The CDR3 DNA is TGCAGCGCACGGAACGCCTACACCTTC. Its protein product is CSARNAYTF.

This clone has a single count. V gene TRBV10-3 combines with J gene TRBJ2-2; no clear D. V was clipped by 2 bases and J by 1 base, with 11 bases between them. The germline V gene has CDR1 ENHRY and CDR2 SYGVKD. There are 16 residues in the CDR3. The CDR3 is CAISELSRLNTGELFF. CDR3 sequence (DNA): TGTGCCATCAGTGAGCTCTCAAGACTGAACACCGGGGAGCTGTTTTTT.

This chain connects TRBV24-1 to TRBJ2-1, with 9 nucleotides matching TRBD2. Germline CDR1 KGHDR, CDR2 SFDVKD. The CDR3 extends over 14 amino acids. J gave up 8 bases and V 5 bases, and 6 bases lay outside the gene matches. The CDR3 region is CATSALVAGDEQFF. The CDR3 DNA reads as TGTGCCACCAGTGCGTTGGTAGCGGGGGATGAGCAGTTCTTC.

The rearrangement uses TRBV5-1 and TRBJ2-7; D might be TRBD1 (5 bases). CDR3 length equals 14 residues. V shed 6 bases and J shed 2 bases, with 15 bases lying between them. Germline V lookup: CDR1 SGHRS, CDR2 YFSETQ. The CDR3 nucleotides read TGCGCCAGCACCTGGACACGCAGCGCCTACGAGCAGTACGTC. This encodes CASTWTRSAYEQYV.